This T cell receptor (beta chain) was captured by sequencing in a study of CD8+ T cells in alopecia areata. Treatment reported: oral pan-JAK inhibitor, 5-10 mg twice daily. TCR sequencing used cDNA made by reverse transcription of extracted RNA. The protocol was immunoSEQ multiplex PCR, while the TCRdb copy is restricted to in-frame clones and leaves out a portion. In the table there are about 190,000 clones, more than 55% of which are singletons. Comments on this clone: This CDR3 is also generated by other DNA sequences in the sample.

The CDR3 consists of 12 residues. Trimming cost V 2 bases and J 1 base, with 2 bases left between them. In germline, CDR1 is SGDLS, CDR2 YYNGEE. Sequenced here: CD4+ T cells sorted from blood, sampled at week 49, from a patient treated with tofacitinib. This chain uses TRBV9 with TRBJ2-3; D gene uncertain. The origin of this receptor is a human donor with alopecia areata. The CDR3 region is CASSVGTDTQYF. CDR3 nucleotides: TGTGCCAGCAGCGTCGGCACAGATACGCAGTATTTT.